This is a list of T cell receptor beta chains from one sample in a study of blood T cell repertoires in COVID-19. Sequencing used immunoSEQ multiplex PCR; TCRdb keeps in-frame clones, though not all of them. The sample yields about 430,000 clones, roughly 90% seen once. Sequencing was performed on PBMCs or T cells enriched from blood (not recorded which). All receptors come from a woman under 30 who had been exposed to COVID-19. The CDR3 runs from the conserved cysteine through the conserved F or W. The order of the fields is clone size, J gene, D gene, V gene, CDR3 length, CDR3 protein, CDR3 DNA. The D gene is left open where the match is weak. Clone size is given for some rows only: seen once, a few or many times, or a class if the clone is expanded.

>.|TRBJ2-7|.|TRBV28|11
CASSEGYEQYF
TGTGCCAGCTCGGAGGGCTACGAGCAGTACTTC
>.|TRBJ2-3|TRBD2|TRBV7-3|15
CASSFAGGASDTQYF
TGTGCCAGCAGCTTTGCGGGGGGCGCGTCAGATACGCAGTATTTT
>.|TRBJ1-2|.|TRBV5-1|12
CASSSGNEGYTF
TGCGCCAGCAGCTCAGGGAATGAAGGCTACACCTTC
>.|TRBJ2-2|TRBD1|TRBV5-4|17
CASSPPGQATNTGELFF
TGTGCCAGCAGCCCCCCGGGACAGGCGACGAACACCGGGGAGCTGTTTTTT
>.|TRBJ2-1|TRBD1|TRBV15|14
CATSRGQGRNEQFF
TGTGCCACCAGCAGAGGACAGGGAAGGAATGAGCAGTTCTTC
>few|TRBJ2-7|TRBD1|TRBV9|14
CASSVAGTDYEQYF
TGTGCCAGCAGCGTAGCTGGGACAGACTACGAGCAGTACTTC
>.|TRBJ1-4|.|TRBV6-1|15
CASSEARQGGEKLFF
TGTGCCAGCAGTGAAGCACGCCAGGGAGGCGAAAAACTGTTTTTT
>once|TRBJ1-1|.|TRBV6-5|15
CASSTMRTANTEAFF
TGTGCCAGCAGTACTATGAGGACAGCGAACACTGAAGCTTTCTTT
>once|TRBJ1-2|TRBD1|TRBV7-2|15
CASSLDGTGYYGYTF
TGTGCCAGCAGCTTAGATGGGACAGGGTACTATGGCTACACCTTC
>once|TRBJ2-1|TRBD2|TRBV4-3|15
CASSPRTSGVDEQFF
TGCGCCAGCAGCCCAAGGACTAGCGGGGTAGATGAGCAGTTCTTC
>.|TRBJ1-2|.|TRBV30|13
CAWNKGGPYGYTF
TGTGCCTGGAATAAAGGAGGACCCTATGGCTACACCTTC
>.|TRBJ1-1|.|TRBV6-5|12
CASSSPTGEAFF
TGTGCCAGCAGTTCCCCTACAGGGGAAGCTTTCTTT
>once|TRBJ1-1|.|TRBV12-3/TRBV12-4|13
CASSKTVNTEAFF
TGTGCCAGCAGCAAGACAGTGAACACTGAAGCTTTCTTT
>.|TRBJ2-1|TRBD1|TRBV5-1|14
CASTTGGAENEQFF
TGCGCCAGCACCACAGGGGGCGCCGAGAATGAGCAGTTCTTC
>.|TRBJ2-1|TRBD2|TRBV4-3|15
CASSRAGGSYNEQFF
TGCGCCAGCAGCCGAGCGGGGGGGTCCTACAATGAGCAGTTCTTC
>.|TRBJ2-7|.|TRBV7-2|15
CASSLVGTASYEQYF
TGTGCCAGCAGCTTAGTGGGCACAGCTTCCTACGAGCAGTACTTC
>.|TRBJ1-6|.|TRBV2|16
CASRRTVGAMNSPLHF
TGTGCCAGCAGGCGGACAGTGGGGGCTATGAATTCACCCCTCCACTTT
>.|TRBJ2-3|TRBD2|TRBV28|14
CASKTGLAGDTQYF
TGTGCCAGCAAAACCGGACTAGCGGGAGATACGCAGTATTTT
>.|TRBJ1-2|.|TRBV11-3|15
CASILRNRDTYGYTF
TGTGCCAGCATCCTACGGAACCGGGACACCTATGGCTACACCTTC
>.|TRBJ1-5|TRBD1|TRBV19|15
CASSIGDRVNQPQHF
TGTGCCAGTAGTATAGGGGACAGGGTTAATCAGCCCCAGCATTTT
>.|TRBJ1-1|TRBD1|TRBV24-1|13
CATSDGTGTEAFF
TGTGCCACCAGTGATGGGACAGGGACTGAAGCTTTCTTT
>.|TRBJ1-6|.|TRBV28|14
CASSLATYNSPLHF
TGTGCCAGCAGTTTAGCGACATATAATTCACCCCTCCACTTT